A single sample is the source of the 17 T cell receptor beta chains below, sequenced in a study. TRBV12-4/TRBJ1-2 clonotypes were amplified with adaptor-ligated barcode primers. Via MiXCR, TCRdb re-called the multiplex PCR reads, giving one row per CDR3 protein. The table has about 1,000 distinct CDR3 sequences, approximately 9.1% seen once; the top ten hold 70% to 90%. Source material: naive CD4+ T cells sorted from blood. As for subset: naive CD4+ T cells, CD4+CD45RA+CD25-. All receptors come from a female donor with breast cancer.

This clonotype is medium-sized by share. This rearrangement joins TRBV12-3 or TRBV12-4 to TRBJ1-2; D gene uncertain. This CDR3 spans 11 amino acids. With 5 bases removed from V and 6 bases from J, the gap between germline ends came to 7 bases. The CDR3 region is CASSPLDGYTF. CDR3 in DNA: TGTGCCAGCAGTCCTCTGGATGGCTACACCTTC.

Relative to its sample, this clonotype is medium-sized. CDR3 residues: CASSSDRDLANYGYTF. CDR3 in DNA: TGTGCCAGCAGTTCTGACAGGGACTTAGCTAACTATGGCTACACCTTC. The chain couples TRBV12-3 or TRBV12-4 to TRBJ1-2; 7 bases line up with TRBD1. V gave up 4 bases and J gave up 0 bases; unmatched junction bases: 8. The CDR3 spans 16 residues.

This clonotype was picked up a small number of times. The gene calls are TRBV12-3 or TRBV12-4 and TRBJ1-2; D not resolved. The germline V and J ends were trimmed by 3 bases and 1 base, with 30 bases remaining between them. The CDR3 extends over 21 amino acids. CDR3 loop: CASSFRPKLQPQYLINYGYTF. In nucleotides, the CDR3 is TGTGCCAGCAGTTTCCGTCCCAAGTTACAGCCACAATACCTAATTAACTATGGCTACACCTTC.

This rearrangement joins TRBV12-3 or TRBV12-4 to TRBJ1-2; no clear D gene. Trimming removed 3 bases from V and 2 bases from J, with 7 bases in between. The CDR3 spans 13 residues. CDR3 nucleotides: TGTGCCAGCAGTTTTCAAGGAAACTATGGCTACACCTTC. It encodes CASSFQGNYGYTF.

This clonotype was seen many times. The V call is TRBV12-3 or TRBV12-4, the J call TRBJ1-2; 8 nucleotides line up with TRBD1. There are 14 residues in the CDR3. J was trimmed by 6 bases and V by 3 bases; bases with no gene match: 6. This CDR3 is CASSFGQGGNGYTF. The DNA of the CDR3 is TGTGCCAGCAGTTTTGGACAGGGAGGAAATGGCTACACCTTC.

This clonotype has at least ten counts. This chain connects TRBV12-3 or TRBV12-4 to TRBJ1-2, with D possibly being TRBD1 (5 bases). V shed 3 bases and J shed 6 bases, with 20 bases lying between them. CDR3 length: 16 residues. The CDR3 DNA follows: TGTGCCAGCAGTTTCGGAAGGGGAGGGCCTAGGGATGGCTACACCTTC. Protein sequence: CASSFGRGGPRDGYTF.

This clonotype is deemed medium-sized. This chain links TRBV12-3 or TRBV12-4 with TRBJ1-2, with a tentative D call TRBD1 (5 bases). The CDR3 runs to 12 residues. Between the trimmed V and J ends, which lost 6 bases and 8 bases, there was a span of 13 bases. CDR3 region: CASSGRVSGYTF. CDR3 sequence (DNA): TGTGCCAGCAGCGGCAGGGTCTCGGGCTACACCTTC.

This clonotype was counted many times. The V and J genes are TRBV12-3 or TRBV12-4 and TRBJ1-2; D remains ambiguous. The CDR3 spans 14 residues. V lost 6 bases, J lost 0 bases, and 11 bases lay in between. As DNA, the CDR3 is TGTGCCAGCAGCCTGAAGACACCTAACTATGGCTACACCTTC. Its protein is CASSLKTPNYGYTF.

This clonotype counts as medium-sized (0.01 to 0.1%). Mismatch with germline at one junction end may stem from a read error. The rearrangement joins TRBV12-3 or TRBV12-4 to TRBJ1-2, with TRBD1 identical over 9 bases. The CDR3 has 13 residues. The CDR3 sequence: CASSSKGQGLLAF. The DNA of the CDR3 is TGTGCCAGCAGTTCGAAGGGACAGGGCCTCCTTGCCTTC.

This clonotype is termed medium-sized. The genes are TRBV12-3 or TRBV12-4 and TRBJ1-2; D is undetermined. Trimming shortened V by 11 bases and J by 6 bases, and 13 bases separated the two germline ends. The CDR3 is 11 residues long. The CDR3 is CAASRANGYTF. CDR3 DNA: TGTGCCGCCTCTAGGGCCAATGGCTACACCTTC.

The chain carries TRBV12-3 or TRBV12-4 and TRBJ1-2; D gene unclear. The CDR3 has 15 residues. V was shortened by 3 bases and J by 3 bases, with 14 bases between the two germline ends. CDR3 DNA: TGTGCCAGCAGTTTTGGAGACGGCGTCTACTATGGCTACACCTTC. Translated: CASSFGDGVYYGYTF.

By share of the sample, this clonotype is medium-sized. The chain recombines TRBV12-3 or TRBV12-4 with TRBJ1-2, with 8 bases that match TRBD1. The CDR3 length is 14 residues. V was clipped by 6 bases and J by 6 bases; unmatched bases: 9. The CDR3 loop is CASSRFGQGNGYTF. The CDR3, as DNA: TGTGCCAGCAGCCGATTTGGACAGGGAAATGGCTACACCTTC.

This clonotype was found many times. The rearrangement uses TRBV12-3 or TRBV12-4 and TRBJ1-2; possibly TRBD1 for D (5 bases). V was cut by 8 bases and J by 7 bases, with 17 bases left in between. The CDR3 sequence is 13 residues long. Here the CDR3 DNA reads TGTGCCAGCGGCCGGGAGGCAGGGATTGGCTACACCTTC. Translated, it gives CASGREAGIGYTF.

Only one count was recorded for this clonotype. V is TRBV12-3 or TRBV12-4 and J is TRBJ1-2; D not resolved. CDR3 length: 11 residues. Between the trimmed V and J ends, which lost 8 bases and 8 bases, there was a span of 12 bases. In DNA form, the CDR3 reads TGTGCCAGCGGTCCCGGTCGGGGCTACACCTTC. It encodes CASGPGRGYTF.

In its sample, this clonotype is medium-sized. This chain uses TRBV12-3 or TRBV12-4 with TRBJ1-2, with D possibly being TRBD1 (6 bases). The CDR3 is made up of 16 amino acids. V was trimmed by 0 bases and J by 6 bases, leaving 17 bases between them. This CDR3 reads CASSLARGRGNDGYTF. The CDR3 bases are TGTGCCAGCAGTTTAGCGCGCGGCAGGGGAAATGATGGCTACACCTTC.

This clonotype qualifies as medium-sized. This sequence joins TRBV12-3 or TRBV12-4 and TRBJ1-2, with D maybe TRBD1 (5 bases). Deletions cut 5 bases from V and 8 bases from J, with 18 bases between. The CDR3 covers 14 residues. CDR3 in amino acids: CASSGTRDVRGYTF. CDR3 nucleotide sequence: TGTGCCAGCAGTGGCACCCGGGACGTAAGGGGCTACACCTTC.

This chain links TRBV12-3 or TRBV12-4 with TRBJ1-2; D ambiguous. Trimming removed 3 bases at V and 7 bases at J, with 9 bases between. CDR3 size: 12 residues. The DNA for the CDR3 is TGTGCCAGCAGTTTCCAGTGGGGTGGCTACACCTTC. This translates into CASSFQWGGYTF.